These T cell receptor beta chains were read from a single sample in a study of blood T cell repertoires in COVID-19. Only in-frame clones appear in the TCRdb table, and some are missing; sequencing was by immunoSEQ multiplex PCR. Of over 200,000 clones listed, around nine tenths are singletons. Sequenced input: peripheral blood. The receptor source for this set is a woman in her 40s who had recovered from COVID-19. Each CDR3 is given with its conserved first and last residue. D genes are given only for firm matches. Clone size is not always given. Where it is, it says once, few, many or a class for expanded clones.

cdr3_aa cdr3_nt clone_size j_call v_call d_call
CSVAGTSGSQQFF TGCAGCGTCGCCGGGACTAGCGGGAGTCAGCAGTTCTTC few TRBJ2-1 TRBV29-1 TRBD2
CASSRRGDRAGGYTF TGTGCCAGTAGCCGTCGGGGGGACAGGGCCGGAGGCTACACCTTC few TRBJ1-2 TRBV19 TRBD1
CASSYNNGGDEQFF TGTGCCAGCAGTTACAACAACGGAGGCGATGAGCAGTTCTTC . TRBJ2-1 TRBV6-5 .
CASSGGPESSYNSPLHF TGTGCCAGCAGCGGCGGTCCGGAAAGCTCCTATAATTCACCCCTCCACTTT . TRBJ1-6 TRBV9 .
CASSYSGEWSGYTF TGTGCCAGCAGTTACTCAGGGGAATGGAGTGGCTACACCTTC . TRBJ1-2 TRBV6-5 .
CASSTPGGPTDTQYF TGTGCCAGTAGTACCCCGGGAGGGCCCACAGATACGCAGTATTTT once TRBJ2-3 TRBV19 TRBD2
CATSPTTRDTQYF TGTGCCACCAGCCCCACCACCCGGGATACGCAGTATTTT . TRBJ2-3 TRBV15 .
CASSYTPPRLAGGGGETQYF TGTGCCAGCAGTTATACCCCCCCCCGGCTAGCGGGAGGGGGGGGAGAGACCCAGTACTTC . TRBJ2-5 TRBV6-9 TRBD2
CASSQDRTGVTNEKLFF TGCGCCAGCAGCCAAGATCGGACAGGGGTCACTAATGAAAAACTGTTTTTT . TRBJ1-4 TRBV4-3 TRBD1
CASSTGSGETQYF TGTGCCAGCAGCACCGGGAGCGGTGAGACCCAGTACTTC . TRBJ2-5 TRBV9 .
CASSYSLAGGQETQYF TGTGCCAGCAGTTACTCCCTAGCGGGGGGGCAAGAGACCCAGTACTTC . TRBJ2-5 TRBV6-5 TRBD2
CASSPDGWGGGELFF TGTGCCAGCAGCCCCGACGGTTGGGGGGGCGGGGAGCTGTTTTTT . TRBJ2-2 TRBV7-8 TRBD2
CASSLPPSGNTIYF TGTGCCAGCAGTTTACCCCCCAGTGGAAACACCATATATTTT . TRBJ1-3 TRBV28 .
CASSATPQGREEAFF TGTGCCAGCAGCGCGACACCCCAGGGTAGGGAAGAAGCTTTCTTT . TRBJ1-1 TRBV9 .
CASSQDARDRVGYTF TGTGCCAGCAGCCAAGATGCCCGGGACAGGGTAGGCTACACCTTC . TRBJ1-2 TRBV3-1/TRBV3-2 TRBD1
CASRTSGRNEQFF TGTGCCAGCCGGACTAGCGGGAGAAATGAGCAGTTCTTC . TRBJ2-1 TRBV5-4 TRBD2
CASSLGFSGSRAEQYF TGCGCCAGCAGCTTGGGGTTTAGCGGGAGTAGAGCCGAGCAGTACTTC . TRBJ2-7 TRBV5-1 TRBD2
CASSHGLAGDPYEQYF TGTGCCAGCAGCCATGGTCTAGCGGGAGACCCCTACGAGCAGTACTTC . TRBJ2-7 TRBV4-2 TRBD2
CASSPPPGLNQPQHF TGTGCCAGCAGCCCCCCACCGGGTCTCAATCAGCCCCAGCATTTT . TRBJ1-5 TRBV14 .
CASSLHPATNEKLFF TGTGCCAGCAGCTTACACCCAGCAACTAATGAAAAACTGTTTTTT . TRBJ1-4 TRBV11-2 .
CASSQAGLAGNEQFF TGCGCCAGCAGCCAAGCAGGACTAGCGGGGAATGAGCAGTTCTTC . TRBJ2-1 TRBV4-3 TRBD2
CATSRGHPNEKLFF TGTGCCACCAGTCGGGGACACCCTAATGAAAAACTGTTTTTT . TRBJ1-4 TRBV24-1 .
CASKAGNQPQHF TGTGCCAGCAAGGCAGGGAATCAGCCCCAGCATTTT . TRBJ1-5 TRBV6-5 .
CASSSHRVGPQHF TGTGCCAGCAGCTCCCACCGTGTTGGGCCTCAGCATTTT . TRBJ1-5 TRBV7-6 .
CASSVGARNTEAFF TGTGCCAGTAGTGTTGGGGCGCGGAACACTGAAGCTTTCTTT . TRBJ1-1 TRBV19 .
CASSPWGGLAGAYNEQFF TGTGCCAGCTCACCATGGGGGGGACTAGCGGGAGCCTACAATGAGCAGTTCTTC . TRBJ2-1 TRBV18 TRBD2
CSAGQGTYGYTF TGCAGCGCCGGACAGGGAACTTATGGCTACACCTTC once TRBJ1-2 TRBV29-1 TRBD1
CASSPPGGGEKLFF TGTGCCAGCTCACCACCGGGGGGTGGAGAAAAACTGTTTTTT . TRBJ1-4 TRBV18 .
CASSLSGQPGQNTQYF TGTGCCAGCAGTTTATCGGGACAGCCAGGGCAGAATACGCAGTATTTT . TRBJ2-3 TRBV27 TRBD1
CASSQVAGWAYNEQFF TGTGCCAGCAGCCAAGTCGCGGGGTGGGCCTACAATGAGCAGTTCTTC . TRBJ2-1 TRBV3-1/TRBV3-2 .
CSVGEGWGQPQHF TGCAGCGTTGGGGAGGGCTGGGGTCAGCCCCAGCATTTT many TRBJ1-5 TRBV29-1 .
CASSYGTSFQNIQYF TGTGCCAGCAGTTACGGGACTAGCTTCCAAAACATTCAGTACTTC . TRBJ2-4 TRBV6-2/TRBV6-3 TRBD2
CASSPPLGGAGELFF TGTGCCAGCAGCCCACCACTGGGCGGGGCCGGGGAGCTGTTTTTT . TRBJ2-2 TRBV7-9 .
CASSPTWTGALGANVLTF TGTGCCAGCTCCCCGACCTGGACAGGGGCCCTCGGGGCCAACGTCCTGACTTTC . TRBJ2-6 TRBV18 TRBD1
CASSTGQFNQPQHF TGTGCCAGCAGCACAGGACAGTTCAATCAGCCCCAGCATTTT once TRBJ1-5 TRBV6-5 .
CAISDGRGRGNTIYF TGTGCCATCAGTGACGGCAGGGGGCGTGGAAACACCATATATTTT . TRBJ1-3 TRBV10-3 TRBD1
CASSEPAGNQPQHF TGTGCCAGCAGTGAACCCGCGGGCAATCAGCCCCAGCATTTT once TRBJ1-5 TRBV6-1 .
CASRPGQALNEKLFF TGTGCCAGCAGACCCGGACAGGCACTTAATGAAAAACTGTTTTTT . TRBJ1-4 TRBV5-6 TRBD1
CAISESGSSYEQYF TGTGCCATCAGTGAGTCGGGGAGCTCCTACGAGCAGTACTTC . TRBJ2-7 TRBV10-3 .
CSTRQGDSGYTF TGCAGCACGCGACAGGGTGACTCTGGCTACACCTTC . TRBJ1-2 TRBV29-1 TRBD1
CASSFLAGGADTQYF TGTGCCAGCAGCTTTCTAGCGGGAGGGGCAGATACGCAGTATTTT once TRBJ2-3 TRBV7-9 TRBD2
CATSDLRTGGEQYF TGTGCCACCAGTGATCTACGGACAGGGGGCGAGCAGTACTTC . TRBJ2-7 TRBV24-1 TRBD1
CASSPGTGGATGELFF TGTGCCAGCAGCCCCGGGACAGGGGGCGCGACCGGGGAGCTGTTTTTT . TRBJ2-2 TRBV5-4 TRBD1
CASRGGWADSYGYTF TGTGCCAGCAGAGGAGGGTGGGCAGACTCCTATGGCTACACCTTC . TRBJ1-2 TRBV6-5 .
CASSLSTSAETQYF TGCGCCAGCAGCCTGTCGACTAGCGCAGAGACCCAGTACTTC . TRBJ2-5 TRBV5-1 TRBD2
CASSLSEQGTGELFF TGTGCCAGCAGCTTATCCGAACAGGGCACCGGGGAGCTGTTTTTT few TRBJ2-2 TRBV7-2 .
CAWSVGGRVADTQYF TGTGCCTGGAGTGTGGGCGGGAGGGTGGCAGATACGCAGTATTTT . TRBJ2-3 TRBV30 TRBD2
CAWRVGLGGPGEQFF TGTGCCTGGAGAGTCGGTTTGGGAGGGCCCGGTGAGCAGTTCTTC . TRBJ2-1 TRBV30 TRBD2
CSVEWQRGEKLFF TGCAGCGTTGAATGGCAAAGAGGTGAAAAACTGTTTTTT . TRBJ1-4 TRBV29-1 .
CASSPGTTSGELFF TGTGCCAGCAGCCCGGGGACTACCTCCGGGGAGCTGTTTTTT . TRBJ2-2 TRBV7-3 TRBD2
CASSVAVTDTQYF TGTGCCAGCAGCGTAGCTGTCACAGATACGCAGTATTTT . TRBJ2-3 TRBV9 .
CASSYSFQETQYF TGCGCCAGCAGCTACTCATTTCAAGAGACCCAGTACTTC . TRBJ2-5 TRBV5-1 .
CASRGNRGSDGYTF TGTGCCAGCAGGGGTAACAGGGGGTCGGATGGCTACACCTTC . TRBJ1-2 TRBV6-5 TRBD1
CASSGTGYNEQFF TGTGCCAGCAGTGGGACAGGGTACAATGAGCAGTTCTTC . TRBJ2-1 TRBV25-1 TRBD1
CASSLSRGTGGVAFF TGTGCCAGCAGTTTATCGAGGGGGACAGGGGGCGTAGCTTTCTTT . TRBJ1-1 TRBV27 TRBD1
CASSLTSGRQFF TGTGCCAGCAGTCTGACTAGCGGGCGCCAGTTCTTC . TRBJ2-1 TRBV6-5 TRBD2
CASTSRGLGQPQHF TGTGCCAGTACCAGCAGGGGATTGGGTCAGCCCCAGCATTTT . TRBJ1-5 TRBV19 .
CSVQGQQGFGYTF TGCAGCGTCCAGGGGCAGCAGGGATTTGGCTACACCTTC few TRBJ1-2 TRBV29-1 .